The 22 T cell receptor beta chains listed next were all sequenced from one sample in a study of T cell repertoires in cytomegalovirus infection. A single record per CDR3 protein comes from TCRdb applying MiXCR to the reads. The sample holds approximately 170,000 distinct CDR3 sequences, roughly 15% seen once. The sequenced sample was CD8+ T cells from PBMCs. Every receptor here comes from a human donor in good health (CMV status not recorded). Some clones in this sample may be carry-over from other donors' samples.

The V call is TRBV7-9, the J call TRBJ2-7; D possibly uses TRBD1 or TRBD2 (5 bases each). CDR1 is SEHNR and CDR2 is FQNEAQ in the germline V gene (reference sequence). The CDR3 is 16 residues long. V gave up 4 bases and J gave up 2 bases, with 18 bases separating them. This CDR3 reads CASSSQGLEGTYEQYF. CDR3 nucleotides: TGTGCCAGCAGCTCACAAGGACTCGAGGGGACCTACGAGCAGTACTTC.

The rearrangement joins TRBV29-1 to TRBJ2-7, with D perhaps assigned TRBD1 or TRBD2 (6 bases each). Germline V CDR1 and CDR2: SQVTM, ANQGSEA. The CDR3 is 13 amino acids. V was cut by 3 bases and J by 4 bases, with 13 bases left in between. CDR3 residues: CSVDLGGHYEQYF. The CDR3 DNA sequence: TGCAGCGTTGATCTCGGGGGCCATTACGAGCAGTACTTC.

This clonotype was counted between two and nine times. The J gene is TRBJ1-1, the V gene TRBV7-9; D is unclear. This CDR3 spans 11 amino acids. Germline CDR1 reads SEHNR; CDR2 reads FQNEAQ (reference sequence). The V end lost 1 base, the J end lost 10 bases, and 7 bases lay between the germline ends. Here the CDR3 DNA reads TGTGCCAGCAGCTTAGGAGTTGGAGCTTTCTTT. The encoded protein is CASSLGVGAFF.

As to this clonotype: An end of the junction does not agree with germline; a read error may underlie this. DNA for the CDR3: TGCTTCTTCGGGAGGGGCGTGGGATCTGAAGCTTTCTTT. This encodes CFFGRGVGSEAFF. This sequence joins TRBV7-2 and TRBJ1-1; D is perhaps TRBD1 (5 bases). There are 13 residues in the CDR3. Germline CDR1 is SGHTA and CDR2 is FQGNSA. Looking up the rest from reference TRBV7-2 and TRBJ1-1 gives the full variable domain: GAGVSQSPSNKVTEKGKDVELRCDPISGHTALYWYRQSLGQGLEFLIYFQGNSAPDKSGLPSDRFSAERTGGSVSTLTIQRTQQEDSAVYLCFFGRGVGSEAFFGQGTRLTVV.

This clonotype has a count of ten or more. This rearrangement joins TRBV7-2 to TRBJ2-5; TRBD2 is a possible D gene (6 bases). The ends were cut back, 4 bases at V and 5 bases at J, with 11 bases in the middle. Germline loops: CDR1 SGHTA, CDR2 FQGNSA. The CDR3 covers 13 residues. The CDR3 sequence: CASSSGLRETQYF. The DNA for the CDR3 is TGTGCCAGCAGCTCCGGACTACGCGAGACCCAGTACTTC.

This clonotype was counted only a few times. The chain employs TRBV28 and TRBJ2-3; either TRBD1 or TRBD2 may fit D (6 bases each). The germline CDR1 and CDR2 sequences are MDHEN and SYDVKM. The CDR3 is made up of 13 amino acids. V lost 5 bases and J lost 6, with 12 bases in between. In DNA form, the CDR3 reads TGTGCCAGCAGTCACGGGGGCGATGATACGCAGTATTTT. It is translated as CASSHGGDDTQYF.

J is TRBJ2-7 and V is TRBV28; D ambiguous. Trimming removed 3 bases from V and 2 bases from J, with 14 bases in between. Germline V gene data show CDR1 as MDHEN and CDR2 as SYDVKM. The CDR3 has 15 amino acids. The CDR3 region has the DNA TGTGCCAGCAGTTTCCCCTTAGATACAACCTACGAGCAGTACTTC. Its translation: CASSFPLDTTYEQYF.

This clonotype ranks as medium-sized. The chain carries TRBV7-8 and TRBJ1-1; no clear D gene. The CDR3 is made up of 17 amino acids. The V and J ends lost 0 bases and 1 base respectively, with 15 bases between them. Germline V lookup: CDR1 SGHVS, CDR2 FQNEAQ. In nucleotides, the CDR3 is TGTGCCAGCAGCTTAGCGCGGGGTCGGCTTTCGAACACTGAAGCTTTCTTT. Translating it yields CASSLARGRLSNTEAFF.

This clonotype has just a few counts. The rearrangement joins TRBV28 to TRBJ2-2, with D possibly TRBD1 on 6 matching bases. The V gene lost 6 bases and the J gene lost 0 bases, with 14 bases spanning the gap. CDR1 MDHEN and CDR2 SYDVKM come from the germline V gene. The CDR3 runs to 16 residues. CDR3 sequence reads: CASRDIRTANTGELFF. Here the CDR3 DNA reads TGTGCCAGCAGGGATATTCGGACAGCGAACACCGGGGAGCTGTTTTTT.

The rearrangement uses TRBV5-1 and TRBJ2-7; TRBD1 aligns across 7 bases. This CDR3 has 12 amino acids. Germline values: CDR1 SGHRS, CDR2 YFSETQ. The J segment lost 3 bases and the V segment lost 7 bases, leaving 4 bases of the junction unmatched. CDR3 DNA sequence: TGCGCCAGCGAGGGGGCGGACTACGAGCAGTACTTC. Translating it yields CASEGADYEQYF.

This chain connects TRBV7-8 to TRBJ2-2, with 7 bases lining up with TRBD1. V was pared by 3 bases and J by 2 bases, with 12 bases of the junction left unmatched. The V gene's germline CDR1 is SGHVS and CDR2 FQNEAQ. The CDR3 totals 18 residues. The CDR3 region is CASSFGTYRGRNTGELFF. The CDR3 DNA is TGTGCCAGCAGCTTCGGAACCTACAGGGGCCGAAACACCGGGGAGCTGTTTTTT.

This clonotype was picked up a small number of times. The V and J genes are TRBV29-1 and TRBJ2-7; TRBD2 aligns across 11 bases. In germline, CDR1 is SQVTM, CDR2 ANQGSEA. This CDR3 contains 15 residues. V lost 3 bases, J lost 0 bases, and 4 bases stayed unmatched. This CDR3 is CSVEGTSGSSYEQYF. The CDR3 DNA sequence: TGCAGCGTTGAGGGAACTAGCGGGAGCTCCTACGAGCAGTACTTC.

There are many counts of this clonotype. The chain uses TRBV19 and TRBJ2-1, with TRBD2 matching over 11 bases. V trimming: 6 bases; J trimming: 10 bases; junction bases outside the gene matches: 5. Looked up from germline, CDR1 is LNHDA and CDR2 is SQIVND (reference sequence). This CDR3 contains 13 residues. In nucleotides, the CDR3 is TGTGCCAGTAGCATGACTAGCGGGAACGAGCAGTTCTTC. Translation: CASSMTSGNEQFF.

The sample holds many counts of this clonotype. This sequence joins TRBV7-2 and TRBJ1-5; possible D gene TRBD1, 6 bases. The V end was cut by 2 bases, the J end by 2 bases, with 10 bases between. Germline V gene lookup returns CDR1 SGHTA and CDR2 FQGNSA. The CDR3 is made up of 15 amino acids. The CDR3 is CASSLSRGRNQPQHF. Written as DNA, the CDR3 is TGTGCCAGCAGCTTAAGCAGGGGACGCAATCAGCCCCAGCATTTT.

The rearrangement links TRBV7-9 to TRBJ1-4; D is unclear. This CDR3 is 17 amino acids long. In germline, CDR1 is SEHNR, CDR2 FQNEAQ (reference sequence). V dropped 4 bases and J dropped 0 bases, with 15 bases sitting between them. CDR3 region: CASSSRAEGATNEKLFF. The CDR3 DNA reads TGTGCCAGCAGCTCCCGGGCCGAGGGAGCAACTAATGAAAAACTGTTTTTT.

This clonotype was seen only a few times. The chain combines TRBV5-6 with TRBJ2-1, with 8 bases aligning to TRBD1. Germline V gene data show CDR1 as SGHDT and CDR2 as YYEEEE. The CDR3 extends over 15 amino acids. V dropped 1 base and J dropped 3; count of bases not matched to a gene: 3. This CDR3 is CASSLSGQDYNEQFF. As DNA, the CDR3 is TGTGCCAGCAGCTTGTCGGGACAGGACTACAATGAGCAGTTCTTC.

This clonotype was seen repeatedly, ten times or more. The chain employs TRBV20-1 and TRBJ1-2; D not certain. V lost 0 bases and J lost 8, with 10 bases in between. Germline-derived CDR1 and CDR2 are DFQATT and SNEGSKA (reference sequence). This CDR3 has 12 residues. CDR3 bases: TGCAGTGCTAGAGATTCTGCCGGGGGCTACACCTTC. Translation: CSARDSAGGYTF.

The CDR3 nucleotides read TGTGCCAGCAGCATCGGGGGGGATCCCACCTACAATGAGCAGTTCTTC. Amino acids: CASSIGGDPTYNEQFF. The chain joins TRBV7-3 to TRBJ2-1, with 8 nucleotides matching TRBD2. J was trimmed by 2 bases and V by 5 bases; bases with no gene match: 8. The CDR3 totals 16 residues. Germline V gene sequence: CDR1 SGHTA, CDR2 FQGTGA.

About this clonotype: One end of the junction is discordant with germline, which a read error may explain. The genes are TRBV6-2 or TRBV6-3 and TRBJ2-7, with D perhaps matching TRBD2 (5 bases). The CDR3 is 14 residues long. In germline, CDR1 is MNHEY, CDR2 SVGEGT. CDR3 DNA sequence: TGTGCCAGCAATGGGAGAGTGAACACCTACGAGGAGTACTTC. As protein: CASNGRVNTYEEYF.

This clonotype was picked up a small number of times. V gene TRBV14 combines with J gene TRBJ1-1, with a possible D match to TRBD1 (5 bases). CDR3 length: 10 residues. Germline loops: CDR1 SGHDN, CDR2 FVKESK. The germline V and J ends were trimmed by 3 bases and 11 bases, with 7 bases remaining between them. The CDR3 loop is CASSQGLAFF. The CDR3 DNA reads TGTGCCAGCAGCCAGGGGCTGGCTTTCTTT.

This chain links TRBV7-8 with TRBJ2-7; D gene unclear. Germline V gene lookup returns CDR1 SGHVS and CDR2 FQNEAQ. V was cut by 0 bases and J by 1 base, with 10 bases left in between. The CDR3 covers 15 residues. The CDR3 loop reads CASSLASPTSYEQYF. The CDR3 coding sequence is TGTGCCAGCAGCTTAGCGTCCCCTACATCCTACGAGCAGTACTTC.

J is TRBJ1-1 and V is TRBV29-1; TRBD1 is a possible D gene (5 bases). The CDR3 runs 13 residues. Germline values: CDR1 SQVTM, CDR2 ANQGSEA. Trimming removed 5 bases at V and 5 bases at J, with 15 bases between. In DNA, the CDR3 is TGCAGCGTTACGCCAGGGTTTGGAACTGAAGCTTTCTTT. Translating it yields CSVTPGFGTEAFF.